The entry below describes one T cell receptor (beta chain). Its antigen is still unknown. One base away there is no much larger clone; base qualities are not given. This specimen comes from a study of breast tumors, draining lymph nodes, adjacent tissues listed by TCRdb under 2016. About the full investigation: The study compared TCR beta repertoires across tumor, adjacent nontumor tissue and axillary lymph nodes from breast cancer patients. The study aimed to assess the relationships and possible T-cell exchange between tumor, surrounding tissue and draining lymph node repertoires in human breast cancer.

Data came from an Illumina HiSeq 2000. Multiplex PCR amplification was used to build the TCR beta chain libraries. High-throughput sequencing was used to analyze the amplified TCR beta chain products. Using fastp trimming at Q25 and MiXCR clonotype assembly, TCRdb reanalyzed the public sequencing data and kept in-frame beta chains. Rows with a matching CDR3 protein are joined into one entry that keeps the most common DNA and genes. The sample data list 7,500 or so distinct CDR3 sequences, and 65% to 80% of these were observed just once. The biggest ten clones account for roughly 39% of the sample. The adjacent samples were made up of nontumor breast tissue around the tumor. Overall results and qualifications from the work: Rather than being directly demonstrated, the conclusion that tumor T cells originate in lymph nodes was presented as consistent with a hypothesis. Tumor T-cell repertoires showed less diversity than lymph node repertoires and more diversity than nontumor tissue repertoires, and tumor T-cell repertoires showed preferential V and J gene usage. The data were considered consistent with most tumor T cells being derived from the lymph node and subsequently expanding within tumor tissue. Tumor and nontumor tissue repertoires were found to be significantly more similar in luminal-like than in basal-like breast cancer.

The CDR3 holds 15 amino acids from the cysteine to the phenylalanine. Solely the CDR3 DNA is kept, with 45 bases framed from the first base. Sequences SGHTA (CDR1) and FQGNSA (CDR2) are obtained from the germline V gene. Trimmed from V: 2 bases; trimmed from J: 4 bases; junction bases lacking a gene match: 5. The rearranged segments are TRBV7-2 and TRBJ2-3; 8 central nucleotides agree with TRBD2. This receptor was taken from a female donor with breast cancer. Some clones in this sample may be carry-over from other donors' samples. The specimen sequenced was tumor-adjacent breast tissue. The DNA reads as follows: TGTGCCAGCAGCTTACCGGGAGGGCCGTCAGATACGCAGTATTTT. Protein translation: CASSLPGGPSDTQYF. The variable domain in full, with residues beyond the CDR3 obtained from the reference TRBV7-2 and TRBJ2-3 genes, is GAGVSQSPSNKVTEKGKDVELRCDPISGHTALYWYRQSLGQGLEFLIYFQGNSAPDKSGLPSDRFSAERTGGSVSTLTIQRTQQEDSAVYLCASSLPGGPSDTQYFGPGTRLTVL.